This T cell receptor beta chain was profiled in a study of OX40 agonist ivuxolimab in advanced cancers. Study-wide background: An agonistic human IgG2 monoclonal antibody against OX40 (CD134) was given. Each dose-escalation patient presented with hepatocellular carcinoma, melanoma, renal cell or head and neck cancer.

Clones were sequenced by immunoSEQ multiplex PCR, and TCRdb holds only the in-frame ones, with some missing. The data contain about 69,000 clones, 75% to 95% of them singletons. Germline loops: CDR1 SGHTA, CDR2 FQGTGA. The CDR3 runs 13 residues. Trimming took off 4 bases at V and 6 bases at J, with 10 bases between the two ends. The TCR sequence derives from an adult with an advanced solid tumor such as melanoma, head and neck, liver or kidney cancer. Sequenced here: CD4+ or CD8+ T cells sorted from blood, sampled in a trial of the OX40 agonist ivuxolimab. V and J are TRBV7-3 and TRBJ2-1; D perhaps matches TRBD1 (6 bases). In DNA, the CDR3 is TGTGCCAGCAGCTATGGGGGCAGCAATGAGCAGTTCTTC. Protein sequence: CASSYGGSNEQFF. Complete variable domain (other parts from reference TRBV7-3 and TRBJ2-1): GAGVSQTPSNKVTEKGKYVELRCDPISGHTALYWYRQSLGQGPEFLIYFQGTGAADDSGLPNDRFFAVRPEGSVSTLKIQRTERGDSAVYLCASSYGGSNEQFFGPGTRLTVL.